The rows below give T cell receptor beta chains drawn from one sample of a study of neoadjuvant anti-PD-1 for oral cavity cancer. Clones were sequenced by immunoSEQ multiplex PCR, and TCRdb holds only the in-frame ones, with some missing. The sample shows about 14,000 clones, 65% to 75% of them seen only once. The input for sequencing was PBMCs, taken after nivolumab (anti-PD-1) treatment. These receptor sequences come from a person aged 35 to 85 with oral cavity squamous cell carcinoma. The CDR3 runs from the conserved cysteine through the conserved F or W. D genes are given only for firm matches. The size field is filled for only some rows; it gives once, few, many or a size class.

cdr3_aa | cdr3_nt | j_call | clone_size | v_call | cdr3_length | d_call
CASSFRISVNEQFF | TGTGCCAGCAGTTTTCGGATTAGCGTGAATGAGCAGTTCTTC | TRBJ2-1 | few | TRBV27 | 14 | NA
CASSLSFPGANVLTF | TGTGCCAGCAGCTTATCCTTCCCTGGGGCCAACGTCCTGACTTTC | TRBJ2-6 | NA | TRBV11-1 | 15 | NA
CASSQGWDGDRGHQPQHF | TGCGCCAGCAGCCAAGGATGGGATGGGGACAGGGGGCATCAGCCCCAGCATTTT | TRBJ1-5 | few | TRBV4-1 | 18 | TRBD1
CASRPGTSGTNEQFF | TGTGCCAGTAGACCCGGGACTAGCGGTACTAATGAGCAGTTCTTC | TRBJ2-1 | NA | TRBV19 | 15 | TRBD2
CASSRDRVGNTIYF | TGTGCCAGCAGCAGGGACAGGGTGGGAAACACCATATATTTT | TRBJ1-3 | NA | TRBV6-5 | 14 | TRBD1
CASSIEWGLGKTQYF | TGTGCCAGTAGTATAGAGTGGGGACTGGGCAAGACCCAGTACTTC | TRBJ2-5 | once | TRBV19 | 15 | NA
CASSLSTGAYGYTF | TGTGCCAGCAGCTTAAGTACCGGGGCCTATGGCTACACCTTC | TRBJ1-2 | NA | TRBV7-2 | 14 | NA
CASSLDGYTIYF | TGCGCCAGCAGCTTGGATGGTTACACCATATATTTT | TRBJ1-3 | once | TRBV5-1 | 12 | NA
CASSLTLGSRADTQYF | TGCGCCAGCAGTCTAACATTAGGGTCTAGGGCAGATACGCAGTATTTT | TRBJ2-3 | NA | TRBV10-2 | 16 | NA
CASSLFGVNTDTQYF | TGTGCCAGCAGCCTCTTCGGGGTAAACACAGATACGCAGTATTTT | TRBJ2-3 | NA | TRBV7-3 | 15 | NA
CATSRDRIGDSANYGYTF | TGTGCCACCAGCAGAGATCGTATCGGGGACAGTGCCAACTATGGCTACACCTTC | TRBJ1-2 | NA | TRBV15 | 18 | TRBD1
CASSYSKGGLDNEQFF | TGTGCCAGCAGTTACTCGAAGGGAGGACTTGACAATGAGCAGTTCTTC | TRBJ2-1 | NA | TRBV6-5 | 16 | NA
CASSPPGTGELFF | TGTGCCAGCAGTCCCCCGGGGACCGGGGAGCTGTTTTTT | TRBJ2-2 | NA | TRBV9 | 13 | NA
CASSLAGPGLKTGELFF | TGTGCCAGCAGCTTGGCCGGGCCGGGCCTAAAAACCGGGGAGCTGTTTTTT | TRBJ2-2 | once | TRBV5-5 | 17 | NA
CASSHRDSYYGYTF | TGTGCCAGCAGCCACCGGGACAGCTACTATGGCTACACCTTC | TRBJ1-2 | few | TRBV5-4 | 14 | TRBD1
CASSSRGTSGNQYNEQFF | TGTGCCAGCAGCTCGAGAGGGACTAGCGGGAACCAATACAATGAGCAGTTCTTC | TRBJ2-1 | once | TRBV9 | 18 | TRBD2
CASSPGPSGVTGELFF | TGTGCCAGCAGCCCCGGCCCGAGCGGGGTCACCGGGGAGCTGTTTTTT | TRBJ2-2 | NA | TRBV9 | 16 | TRBD2
CSDLTGHGYTF | TGCAGCGACCTGACAGGGCATGGCTACACCTTC | TRBJ1-2 | few | TRBV29-1 | 11 | TRBD1
CASLPPGRLTGELFF | TGTGCCTCCCTACCCCCGGGACGCTTGACCGGGGAGCTGTTTTTT | TRBJ2-2 | NA | TRBV19 | 15 | NA
CASSTAGEGTQYF | TGTGCCAGTAGTACGGCGGGAGAGGGGACCCAGTACTTC | TRBJ2-5 | NA | TRBV19 | 13 | TRBD2
CASSPGRVTYEQYF | TGCGCCAGCAGCCCAGGGCGGGTCACCTACGAGCAGTACTTC | TRBJ2-7 | few | TRBV4-1 | 14 | NA
CATSRDAEEKLFF | TGTGCCACCAGCAGAGATGCGGAGGAAAAACTGTTTTTT | TRBJ1-4 | NA | TRBV15 | 13 | NA
CASSEDGTSGGANVLTF | TGTGCCAGCAGTGAGGACGGGACCTCGGGGGGGGCCAACGTCCTGACTTTC | TRBJ2-6 | NA | TRBV6-4 | 17 | NA
CASSPRAGTSGSNEQFF | TGTGCCAGCAGCCCCAGGGCCGGGACTAGCGGTTCCAATGAGCAGTTCTTC | TRBJ2-1 | NA | TRBV5-4 | 17 | TRBD2
CASSFGLANTDTQYF | TGTGCCAGCAGCTTTGGACTAGCAAACACAGATACGCAGTATTTT | TRBJ2-3 | NA | TRBV2 | 15 | TRBD2
CASSLAGYEQYF | TGTGCCAGCAGCTTAGCGGGCTACGAGCAGTACTTC | TRBJ2-7 | NA | TRBV11-2 | 12 | NA
CASSEFEGTVPQHF | TGTGCCAGCAGTGAGTTTGAGGGAACAGTGCCCCAGCATTTT | TRBJ1-5 | NA | TRBV2 | 14 | NA
CSVIPGWMNTEAFF | TGCAGCGTTATCCCAGGGTGGATGAACACTGAAGCTTTCTTT | TRBJ1-1 | NA | TRBV29-1 | 14 | NA
CASSGEGGAYNEQFF | TGCGCCAGCAGCGGGGAGGGGGGCGCCTACAATGAGCAGTTCTTC | TRBJ2-1 | NA | TRBV5-1 | 15 | NA
CASSPLDWGETQYF | TGTGCCAGCAGCCCTCTAGACTGGGGAGAGACCCAGTACTTC | TRBJ2-5 | NA | TRBV14 | 14 | NA
CASSESPGDGYTF | TGCGCCAGCAGTGAGTCGCCAGGGGATGGCTACACCTTC | TRBJ1-2 | NA | TRBV10-1 | 13 | NA
CASSAYAPTGGTEAFF | TGTGCCAGCAGTGCCTACGCCCCCACAGGGGGCACTGAAGCTTTCTTT | TRBJ1-1 | NA | TRBV25-1 | 16 | TRBD1
CASSEAPAGDGPRYF | TGTGCCAGCAGTGAAGCCCCAGCGGGAGATGGCCCCCGGTACTTC | TRBJ2-4 | NA | TRBV2 | 15 | TRBD2
CASSAEKAGARGYTF | TGTGCCAGCAGCGCCGAGAAGGCTGGGGCACGGGGCTACACCTTC | TRBJ1-2 | NA | TRBV9 | 15 | NA
CASRTQGSGQPQHF | TGTGCCAGCAGAACCCAGGGTTCCGGGCAGCCCCAGCATTTT | TRBJ1-5 | few | TRBV27 | 14 | NA
CASSSGTYNEQFF | TGTGCCAGCTCTAGCGGTACCTACAATGAGCAGTTCTTC | TRBJ2-1 | NA | TRBV2 | 13 | TRBD2
CASSQDWRAYEQYF | TGTGCCAGCAGCCAAGACTGGCGCGCCTACGAGCAGTACTTC | TRBJ2-7 | NA | TRBV14 | 14 | NA
CASRYSNQPQHF | TGTGCCAGTAGGTATAGCAATCAGCCCCAGCATTTT | TRBJ1-5 | NA | TRBV19 | 12 | NA
CASLQAGGDNEQFF | TGTGCCAGTCTTCAAGCGGGAGGGGACAATGAGCAGTTCTTC | TRBJ2-1 | few | TRBV28 | 14 | TRBD2
CASSYSTGSMSGYTF | TGTGCCAGCAGTTACTCGACCGGAAGCATGTCTGGCTACACCTTC | TRBJ1-2 | NA | TRBV6-5 | 15 | NA
CASSLSKGTGEQYF | TGCGCCAGCAGCTTGTCTAAGGGGACAGGTGAGCAGTACTTC | TRBJ2-7 | NA | TRBV5-1 | 14 | TRBD1
CASSISGAYTDTQYF | TGTGCCAGCAGTATTAGCGGGGCGTACACAGATACGCAGTATTTT | TRBJ2-3 | NA | TRBV28 | 15 | TRBD2
CASSPHQGMIADTQYF | TGTGCCAGCAGCCCCCACCAGGGGATGATTGCAGATACGCAGTATTTT | TRBJ2-3 | NA | TRBV9 | 16 | NA
CASNPSGGHTDTQYF | TGTGCCAGCAATCCCAGCGGGGGGCACACAGATACGCAGTATTTT | TRBJ2-3 | few | TRBV28 | 15 | TRBD2
CASSVSPTGAGGANVLTF | TGTGCCAGCAGCGTAAGCCCCACAGGGGCCGGTGGGGCCAACGTCCTGACTTTC | TRBJ2-6 | NA | TRBV9 | 18 | TRBD1
CASSPPGGRDGVRPQHF | TGTGCCAGCTCACCACCAGGAGGTAGGGACGGGGTTCGGCCCCAGCATTTT | TRBJ1-5 | NA | TRBV18 | 17 | NA
CASSDRGHRETQYF | TGTGCCAGCAGTGATCGAGGACACCGGGAGACCCAGTACTTC | TRBJ2-5 | large | TRBV25-1 | 14 | NA